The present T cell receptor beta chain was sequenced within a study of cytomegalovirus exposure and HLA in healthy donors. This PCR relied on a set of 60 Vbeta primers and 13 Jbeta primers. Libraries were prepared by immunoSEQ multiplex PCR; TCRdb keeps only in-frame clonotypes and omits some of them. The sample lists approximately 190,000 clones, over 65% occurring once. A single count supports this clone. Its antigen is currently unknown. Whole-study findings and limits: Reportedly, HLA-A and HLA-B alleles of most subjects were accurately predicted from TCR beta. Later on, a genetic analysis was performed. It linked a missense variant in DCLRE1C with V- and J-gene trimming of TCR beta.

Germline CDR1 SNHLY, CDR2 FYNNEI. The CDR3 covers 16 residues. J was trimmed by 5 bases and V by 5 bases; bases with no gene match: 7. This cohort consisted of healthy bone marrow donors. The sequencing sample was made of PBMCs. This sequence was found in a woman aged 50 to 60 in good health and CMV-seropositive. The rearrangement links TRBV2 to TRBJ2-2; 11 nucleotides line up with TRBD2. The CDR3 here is CASSPQLAGVTGELFF. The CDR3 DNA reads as TGTGCCAGCAGTCCACAACTAGCGGGGGTGACCGGGGAGCTGTTTTTT. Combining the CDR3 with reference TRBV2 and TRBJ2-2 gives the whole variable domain EPEVTQTPSHQVTQMGQEVILRCVPISNHLYFYWYRQILGQKVEFLVSFYNNEISEKSEIFDDQFSVERPDGSNFTLKIRSTKLEDSAMYFCASSPQLAGVTGELFFGEGSRLTVL.